Below, 30 T cell receptor beta chains from the same sample are listed, as sequenced in a study of graft-versus-host responses after intestinal transplantation. These receptors have no identified antigens. This table comes from immunoSEQ multiplex PCR, and its TCRdb copy is limited to in-frame clones, with some not included. The sample lists 80,000 to 100,000 clones; roughly 91% were seen once. The material was unstimulated CD4+ T cells sorted from spleen or lymph node cells, obtained before transplant. The receptors derive from a human donor who was the organ donor for an intestinal transplant.

The chain joins TRBV30 to TRBJ1-2, with D unresolved. CDR3 length equals 11 residues. Trimming cost V 3 bases and J 4 bases, with 6 bases left between them. Germline values: CDR1 GTSNPN, CDR2 SVGIG (reference sequence). For the CDR3, the DNA is TGTGCCTGGAGAGGAGTCTATGGCTACACCTTC. It is translated as CAWRGVYGYTF.

About this clone: Other DNA sequences within the sample encode an identical CDR3. The chain is built from TRBV9 and TRBJ2-7, with 9 bases aligning to TRBD1. The germline gives CDR1 SGDLS, CDR2 YYNGEE. V lost 0 bases and J lost 1; bases outside the gene matches: 2. There are 15 residues in the CDR3. CDR3 sequence reads: CASSVGTGASYEQYF. The CDR3 coding sequence is TGTGCCAGCAGCGTAGGGACAGGGGCTTCCTACGAGCAGTACTTC.

This rearrangement joins TRBV7-3 to TRBJ2-1; 9 nucleotides align to TRBD2. The germline V gene has CDR1 SGHTA and CDR2 FQGTGA. V dropped 4 bases and J dropped 7; count of bases not matched to a gene: 11. CDR3 size: 16 residues. Here the CDR3 reads CASSYTPGLARNEQFF. CDR3 in DNA: TGTGCCAGCAGCTATACCCCGGGACTAGCAAGAAATGAGCAGTTCTTC.

This clone has a single count. The rearrangement uses TRBV7-9 and TRBJ1-3, with D maybe TRBD1 (6 bases). Germline CDR1 SEHNR, CDR2 FQNEAQ (reference sequence). This CDR3 comprises 17 residues. V lost 1 base to trimming and J lost 4 bases, with 17 bases between them. The CDR3, as DNA: TGTGCCAGCAGCTTAGGGCGACAGGCAAGACCGGGAAACACCATATATTTT. Protein product: CASSLGRQARPGNTIYF.

This clone appeared once. V usage is TRBV29-1 and J usage is TRBJ1-2; possibly TRBD1 for D (6 bases). The length of the CDR3 is 12 residues. Deletions cut 4 bases from V and 8 bases from J, with 14 bases between. Germline V gene lookup returns CDR1 SQVTM and CDR2 ANQGSEA. The CDR3 protein is CSVGDRPGGYTF. In DNA, the CDR3 is TGCAGCGTTGGCGACAGGCCTGGAGGCTACACCTTC.

The chain has TRBV5-6 and TRBJ1-2; 7 bases map to TRBD1. CDR1 is SGHDT, CDR2 YYEEEE, per germline. With 6 bases clipped from V and 7 bases from J, the junction kept 9 bases outside the gene matches. This CDR3 region has 13 residues. The CDR3 sequence is CASTLRGRTGYTF. CDR3 nucleotides: TGTGCCAGCACACTAAGGGGGCGAACTGGCTACACCTTC.

V and J are TRBV23-1 and TRBJ2-7, with a weak D call TRBD1 (6 bases). TRBV23-1 is identified as an open reading frame with a role that is uncertain. V lost 0 bases and J lost 2, with 14 bases in between. The length of the CDR3 is 16 residues. CDR3 protein: CASSQSPAGDAYEQYF. As DNA, the CDR3 is TGCGCCAGCAGTCAATCGCCGGCAGGGGACGCCTACGAGCAGTACTTC.

This chain connects TRBV7-9 to TRBJ1-1; D is undetermined. Germline V gene data show CDR1 as SEHNR and CDR2 as FQNEAQ (reference sequence). The CDR3 runs 13 residues. V lost 0 bases to trimming and J lost 2 bases, with 4 bases between them. As DNA, the CDR3 is TGTGCCAGCAGCTTAGCGACAAACACTGAAGCTTTCTTT. It yields the protein CASSLATNTEAFF.

The genes are TRBV30 and TRBJ2-1; 9 nucleotides agree with TRBD2. CDR3 length equals 13 residues. CDR1 GTSNPN and CDR2 SVGIG come from the germline V gene (reference sequence). J was trimmed by 4 bases and V by 7 bases; bases with no gene match: 5. This CDR3 reads CASSAGGYNEQFF. The CDR3 bases are TGTGCCTCCTCAGCGGGGGGATACAATGAGCAGTTCTTC.

The genes are TRBV4-2 and TRBJ1-1, with 7 bases that match TRBD1. The CDR3 consists of 15 residues. The V gene end was trimmed by 4 bases and the J gene end by 2 bases; junction bases not matched to a gene: 7. Germline assignment: CDR1 LGHNA and CDR2 YNFKEQ. CDR3 DNA sequence: TGTGCCAGCAGCCCGGCCGGGACAGCTAACACTGAAGCTTTCTTT. Translation: CASSPAGTANTEAFF.

The chain couples TRBV28 to TRBJ1-5, with no clear D. Germline V CDR1 and CDR2: MDHEN, SYDVKM. The ends were cut back, 3 bases at V and 6 bases at J, with 27 bases in the middle. This CDR3 has 19 residues. CDR3 bases: TGTGCCAGCAGTTTTATCAACCTTCGAACGCAGAGGAATGGTCAGCCCCAGCATTTT. This gives the protein CASSFINLRTQRNGQPQHF.

This clone came up once. This sequence joins TRBV4-2 and TRBJ2-4, with 9 bases fitting TRBD2. Germline loops: CDR1 LGHNA, CDR2 YNFKEQ. Trimming at V came to 0 bases and at J to 0 bases, leaving 15 bases not matched to a gene. CDR3 size: 21 residues. The CDR3: CASSQDLLAGTNHLAKNIQYF. CDR3 coding DNA: TGTGCCAGCAGCCAAGATTTGCTAGCGGGGACCAATCACCTAGCCAAAAACATTCAGTACTTC.

This clone occurred once. The chain employs TRBV5-1 and TRBJ2-2; no reliable D call. The V end lost 4 bases, the J end lost 0 bases, and 7 bases lay between the germline ends. Germline CDR1 is SGHRS and CDR2 is YFSETQ. The CDR3 is 14 residues long. The CDR3 coding sequence is TGCGCCAGCAGCCCGACTGCGAACACCGGGGAGCTGTTTTTT. This gives the protein CASSPTANTGELFF.

CDR3 coding DNA: TGTGCCAGCAGCTTGACTCGTGGTTTGGAGACCCAGTACTTC. Amino acids: CASSLTRGLETQYF. This chain uses TRBV6-1 with TRBJ2-5; D is unclear. CDR1 MNHNS and CDR2 SASEGT come from the germline V gene. The V end was cut by 6 bases, the J end by 5 bases, with 16 bases between. CDR3 length equals 14 residues.

The J gene is TRBJ1-2, the V gene TRBV7-9; D unresolved. This CDR3 spans 14 amino acids. Per germline, CDR1 SEHNR and CDR2 FQNEAQ (reference sequence). V was shortened by 5 bases and J by 3 bases, with 13 bases between the two germline ends. CDR3 sequence (DNA): TGTGCCAGCAGCCCCCGGGGAGGCTACTATGGCTACACCTTC. Translating gives CASSPRGGYYGYTF. Filled out from reference TRBV7-9 and TRBJ1-2, the complete variable domain reads DTGVSQNPRHKITKRGQNVTFRCDPISEHNRLYWYRQTLGQGPEFLTYFQNEAQLEKSRLLSDRFSAERPKGSFSTLEIQRTEQGDSAMYLCASSPRGGYYGYTFGSGTRLTVV.

The chain has TRBV20-1 and TRBJ2-7, with 10 bases fitting TRBD2. This CDR3 has 11 amino acids. Germline assignment: CDR1 DFQATT and CDR2 SNEGSKA (reference sequence). CDR3 region: CSASSGLAGEV. CDR3 coding DNA: TGCAGTGCTAGTTCTGGCCTAGCGGGGGAAGTC.

The rearrangement joins TRBV7-9 to TRBJ2-4; D may be TRBD2 (6 bases). This CDR3 has 15 residues. Trimming took 0 bases from V and 6 from J, leaving 12 bases between them. The germline V gene has CDR1 SEHNR and CDR2 FQNEAQ (reference sequence). The CDR3 nucleotides read TGTGCCAGCAGCTTAGCATCCGCTAGCGTAAACATTCAGTACTTC. This encodes CASSLASASVNIQYF.

This chain links TRBV7-8 with TRBJ2-5, with TRBD1 identical over 10 bases. Germline loops: CDR1 SGHVS, CDR2 FQNEAQ. The V segment lost 3 bases and the J segment 5 bases; nucleotides outside the gene matches: 12. CDR3 length: 17 amino acids. DNA of the CDR3: TGTGCCAGCAGCTTCGGGGGAAAGGGACAGGGGTCGGAGACCCAGTACTTC. Its translation: CASSFGGKGQGSETQYF.

The gene calls are TRBV6-1 and TRBJ2-2, with D unresolved. V gave up 5 bases and J gave up 2 bases, with 9 bases separating them. CDR1 and CDR2 (germline): MNHNS, SASEGT. The CDR3 runs to 14 residues. CDR3 coding DNA: TGTGCCAGCAGTCCCATTCTAAACACCGGGGAGCTGTTTTTT. Amino acid sequence: CASSPILNTGELFF.

This chain uses TRBV28 with TRBJ1-3; TRBD1 is a possible D gene (5 bases). CDR3 length: 17 amino acids. The germline V gene has CDR1 MDHEN and CDR2 SYDVKM. V lost 7 bases and J 5 bases, leaving 24 bases between the germline ends. CDR3 sequence reads: CASIAASAGQRRNTIYF. CDR3 DNA: TGTGCCAGCATCGCCGCCTCTGCGGGGCAGCGTAGAAACACCATATATTTT.

V and J are TRBV5-1 and TRBJ2-2, with no clear D. The V end lost 1 base, the J end lost 5 bases, and 6 bases lay between the germline ends. The CDR3 has 13 residues. Germline CDR1 SGHRS, CDR2 YFSETQ. The CDR3 nucleotides read TGCGCCAGCAGCTTGACAGTTACCGGGGAGCTGTTTTTT. Its translation: CASSLTVTGELFF.

The chain carries TRBV18 and TRBJ2-7; the D gene is possibly TRBD1 (6 bases). V was trimmed by 0 bases and J by 4 bases, leaving 10 bases between them. The CDR3 has 14 amino acids. The germline CDR1 and CDR2 sequences are KGHSH and LQKENI. The chain's CDR3 is CASSPPGAGYEQYF. CDR3 nucleotides: TGTGCCAGCTCACCACCGGGGGCTGGATACGAGCAGTACTTC.

This chain connects TRBV5-4 to TRBJ1-2; D may be TRBD1 (6 bases). Trimming removed 0 bases at V and 4 bases at J, with 10 bases between. Germline V gene data show CDR1 as SGHNT and CDR2 as YYREEE (reference sequence). The CDR3 spans 14 residues. The CDR3 reads CASSLVEGGYGYTF. The CDR3 bases are TGTGCCAGCAGCTTGGTTGAAGGGGGCTATGGCTACACCTTC.

The genes are TRBV4-2 and TRBJ1-4; 10 nucleotides align to TRBD1. The germline V gene has CDR1 LGHNA and CDR2 YNFKEQ. Unmatched junction bases numbered 11, after V lost 1 base and J lost 6 bases. The CDR3 is 18 amino acids. The CDR3 sequence: CASSQAHRGTGADEKLFF. The DNA of the CDR3 is TGTGCCAGCAGCCAAGCCCACCGAGGGACAGGGGCGGATGAAAAACTGTTTTTT.

The chain employs TRBV29-1 and TRBJ1-2, with D uncertain. Trimming removed 4 bases at V and 4 bases at J, with 10 bases between. The germline CDR1 and CDR2 sequences are SQVTM and ANQGSEA. The CDR3 extends over 12 amino acids. The CDR3 reads CSVVRESYGYTF. Here the CDR3 DNA reads TGCAGCGTTGTGAGGGAAAGCTATGGCTACACCTTC.

The chain recombines TRBV4-3 with TRBJ2-1; 9 bases align to TRBD2. Germline V gives CDR1 LGHNA, CDR2 YSLEER. The CDR3 covers 15 residues. The ends lost 1 base at V and 6 bases at J; junction bases unmatched: 4. The CDR3 sequence: CASSQVAGVINEQFF. CDR3 bases: TGCGCCAGCAGCCAAGTAGCGGGGGTAATCAATGAGCAGTTCTTC.

The chain is built from TRBV25-1 and TRBJ2-7; D may be TRBD1 (6 bases). The V end lost 7 bases, the J end lost 0 bases, and 7 bases lay between the germline ends. The CDR3 has 12 amino acids. Germline lookup yields CDR1 MGHDK and CDR2 SYGVNS. DNA of the CDR3: TGTGCCAGCATGGACAGCTCCTACGAGCAGTACTTC. Translation: CASMDSSYEQYF.

The chain is built from TRBV4-3 and TRBJ1-1; no clear D. The CDR3 is 14 amino acids. Germline values: CDR1 LGHNA, CDR2 YSLEER. The V end was cut by 0 bases, the J end by 4 bases, with 9 bases between. The CDR3 protein is CASSQDQVVTEAFF. Here the CDR3 DNA reads TGCGCCAGCAGCCAAGATCAGGTAGTCACTGAAGCTTTCTTT.

The rearrangement joins TRBV4-2 to TRBJ2-3; weak D call: TRBD1 (7 bases). Per germline, CDR1 LGHNA and CDR2 YNFKEQ. This CDR3 contains 15 residues. The V and J ends lost 5 bases and 4 bases respectively, with 16 bases between them. This CDR3 is CASSSTGTRADTQYF. In DNA form, the CDR3 reads TGTGCCAGCAGCTCGACAGGGACTCGCGCAGATACGCAGTATTTT.

The rearrangement links TRBV4-3 to TRBJ1-2; maybe TRBD1 (6 bases). In germline, CDR1 is LGHNA, CDR2 YSLEER. Between the trimmed V and J ends, which lost 0 bases and 1 base, there was a span of 12 bases. This CDR3 has 16 residues. CDR3 in amino acids: CASSQDPGRGNYGYTF. The CDR3 DNA reads as TGCGCCAGCAGCCAAGATCCAGGCAGGGGTAACTATGGCTACACCTTC.